These 25 T cell receptor beta chains were sequenced from one sample in a study of shared clonotypes between healthy human individuals. Clones were sequenced by immunoSEQ multiplex PCR, and TCRdb holds only the in-frame ones, with some missing. The sample lists approximately 180,000 clones; approximately 92% were seen once. The sequenced material came from naive CD4+ T cells sorted from blood. The subset denotes: CD45RA+ positively selected. Receptors originate from a woman in her twenties or thirties in good health.

This chain joins TRBV18 and TRBJ2-7; 9 bases match TRBD1. The trim removed 3 bases at V and 5 bases at J, leaving 14 bases unmatched. This CDR3 is built from 17 residues. Germline CDR1 is KGHSH and CDR2 is LQKENI. The CDR3 spells CASSPHVERTGDDEQYF. The CDR3 nucleotides read TGTGCCAGCTCACCTCACGTTGAGAGGACAGGGGACGACGAGCAGTACTTC.

The chain carries TRBV19 and TRBJ2-1, with unresolved D. Germline V gives CDR1 LNHDA, CDR2 SQIVND (reference sequence). Deletions cut 5 bases from V and 4 bases from J, with 12 bases between. The CDR3 spans 14 residues. The CDR3 nucleotides read TGTGCCAGTAGTCCCATGTTGAGGTACAATGAGCAGTTCTTC. Its translation is CASSPMLRYNEQFF.

V gene TRBV19 combines with J gene TRBJ1-1; tentative D call: TRBD1 (6 bases). Germline lookup yields CDR1 LNHDA and CDR2 SQIVND (reference sequence). The CDR3 is made up of 14 amino acids. V was shortened by 3 bases and J by 5 bases, with 13 bases between the two germline ends. The CDR3 reads CASSIAQGVTEAFF. For the CDR3, the DNA is TGTGCCAGTAGTATTGCACAGGGAGTTACTGAAGCTTTCTTT.

This sequence joins TRBV25-1 and TRBJ1-6; D unclear. Germline V gene sequence: CDR1 MGHDK, CDR2 SYGVNS. The CDR3 has 14 amino acids. Trimming took 4 bases from V and 5 from J, leaving 9 bases between them. CDR3 in amino acids: CASSGQEHNSPLHF. CDR3 nucleotide sequence: TGTGCCAGCAGTGGTCAGGAGCATAATTCACCCCTCCACTTT. Full variable domain (rest looked up from reference TRBV25-1 and TRBJ1-6): EADIYQTPRYLVIGTGKKITLECSQTMGHDKMYWYQQDPGMELHLIHYSYGVNSTEKGDLSSESTVSRIRTEHFPLTLESARPSHTSQYLCASSGQEHNSPLHFGNGTRLTVT.

The chain carries TRBV28 and TRBJ1-5; D gene uncertain. CDR3 length: 11 residues. CDR1 and CDR2 (germline): MDHEN, SYDVKM. V dropped 6 bases and J dropped 9 bases, with 9 bases sitting between them. CDR3 region: CASSSSGPQHF. CDR3 nucleotide sequence: TGTGCCAGCAGCTCCTCCGGGCCCCAGCATTTT.

This clone is a singleton in its sample. The chain carries TRBV9 and TRBJ2-2; D remains unclear. V was clipped by 4 bases and J by 6 bases, with 16 bases between them. The length of the CDR3 is 15 residues. Per germline, CDR1 SGDLS and CDR2 YYNGEE. The CDR3, as DNA: TGTGCCAGCAGCCCTGCCCCAGTCGTATCCGGGGAGCTGTTTTTT. The encoded protein is CASSPAPVVSGELFF.

This chain links TRBV25-1 with TRBJ2-7; 8 bases map to TRBD1. CDR1 and CDR2 from the germline V gene are MGHDK and SYGVNS. V shed 5 bases and J 1 base; nucleotides not matched to a gene: 7. CDR3 length: 15 residues. CDR3 region: CASSPGQGTSYEQYF. CDR3 nucleotides: TGTGCCAGCAGTCCCGGACAGGGAACTTCCTACGAGCAGTACTTC.

The rearrangement uses TRBV19 and TRBJ2-4, with a possible D match to TRBD1 (5 bases). Germline lookup yields CDR1 LNHDA and CDR2 SQIVND (reference sequence). The V gene lost 6 bases and the J gene lost 9 bases, with 12 bases spanning the gap. This CDR3 region has 12 residues. The CDR3 sequence is CASSPDTAIQYF. DNA for the CDR3: TGTGCCAGTAGCCCGGACACTGCCATTCAGTACTTC.

The chain links TRBV28 to TRBJ2-7; D is possibly TRBD1 or TRBD2 (5 bases each). CDR3 length equals 17 residues. CDR1 is MDHEN, CDR2 SYDVKM, per germline. Trimming took 6 bases from V and 0 from J, leaving 21 bases between them. CDR3 residues: CASSFHLEGTHSYEQYF. The CDR3 nucleotides read TGTGCCAGCAGCTTCCACCTCGAGGGGACCCACTCCTACGAGCAGTACTTC. Supplemented by reference TRBV28 and TRBJ2-7, the full variable domain reads DVKVTQSSRYLVKRTGEKVFLECVQDMDHENMFWYRQDPGLGLRLIYFSYDVKMKEKGDIPEGYSVSREKKERFSLILESASTNQTSMYLCASSFHLEGTHSYEQYFGPGTRLTVT.

The rearrangement joins TRBV5-5 to TRBJ2-7; D possibly corresponds to TRBD1 (5 bases). CDR1 SGHKS and CDR2 YYEKEE come from the germline V gene (reference sequence). The CDR3 is 15 residues long. V was cut by 3 bases and J by 0 bases, with 13 bases left in between. CDR3 loop: CASSWAGDSSYEQYF. CDR3 DNA: TGTGCCAGCAGCTGGGCAGGTGACAGCTCCTACGAGCAGTACTTC.

The chain couples TRBV5-6 to TRBJ1-5; the match to TRBD1 covers 10 bases. The CDR3 runs to 14 residues. V dropped 3 bases and J dropped 6; count of bases not matched to a gene: 3. Germline V gene sequence: CDR1 SGHDT, CDR2 YYEEEE. The CDR3 sequence is CASSYRQGAQPQHF. CDR3 DNA sequence: TGTGCCAGCAGCTACCGACAGGGGGCTCAGCCCCAGCATTTT.

This chain links TRBV5-4 with TRBJ2-7; 11 bases line up with TRBD1. The CDR3 runs to 16 residues. In germline, CDR1 is SGHNT, CDR2 YYREEE (reference sequence). Trimming removed 4 bases from V and 2 bases from J; junction bases left unmatched: 8. CDR3 DNA sequence: TGTGCCAGCAGCCGAATCGGACAGGGGGCAACCTACGAGCAGTACTTC. Residues: CASSRIGQGATYEQYF.

The chain joins TRBV4-3 to TRBJ2-7; D remains unclear. V was pared by 2 bases and J by 5 bases, with 16 bases between. Germline CDR1 is LGHNA and CDR2 is YSLEER. CDR3 size: 15 residues. CDR3 nucleotides: TGCGCCAGCAGCCAACCTCGAGCCCTTGGTCACGAGCAGTACTTC. Translating it yields CASSQPRALGHEQYF.

The V gene is TRBV29-1, the J gene TRBJ2-3; 11 bases match TRBD2. Germline trimming cut 1 base from V and 2 bases from J; bases unmatched to any gene: 17. Germline V CDR1 and CDR2: SQVTM, ANQGSEA. The CDR3 extends over 20 amino acids. CDR3 protein: CSVEVPGQLLAGGYTDTQYF. DNA of the CDR3: TGCAGCGTTGAAGTCCCGGGACAGCTGCTAGCGGGGGGTTACACAGATACGCAGTATTTT.

The chain employs TRBV6-5 and TRBJ1-1; the D is unclear. The CDR3 runs 16 residues. V was clipped by 0 bases and J by 0 bases, with 11 bases between them. Germline CDR1 and CDR2: MNHEY and SVGAGI. CDR3: CASSYSRLALNTEAFF. CDR3 bases: TGTGCCAGCAGTTACTCGAGACTAGCGTTGAACACTGAAGCTTTCTTT.

This chain links TRBV18 with TRBJ2-5; D may be TRBD1 (6 bases). The CDR3 loop spans 14 amino acids. Germline CDR1 and CDR2: KGHSH and LQKENI. V lost 3 bases and J lost 5, with 13 bases in between. The CDR3 sequence: CASSPSGEGETQYF. The CDR3 DNA is TGTGCCAGCTCACCTTCAGGGGAAGGGGAGACCCAGTACTTC.

V usage is TRBV5-1 and J usage is TRBJ2-5; 11 bases match TRBD2. J gave up 2 bases and V 4 bases, and 7 bases lay outside the gene matches. The CDR3 is 16 residues long. The germline CDR1 and CDR2 sequences are SGHRS and YFSETQ. DNA of the CDR3: TGCGCCAGCAGCCTAGGGACTAGCGGAATACAAGAGACCCAGTACTTC. Protein: CASSLGTSGIQETQYF.

The chain is built from TRBV6-6 and TRBJ1-1, with D tentatively TRBD1 (6 bases). V lost 4 bases and J lost 1, with 10 bases in between. CDR1 and CDR2 from the germline V gene are MNHNY and SVGAGI (reference sequence). The CDR3 is 14 residues long. The DNA of the CDR3 is TGTGCCAGCAGTTTCCTACAGGGGAACACTGAAGCTTTCTTT. Its protein is CASSFLQGNTEAFF.

The chain uses TRBV11-3 and TRBJ2-1, with unresolved D. Germline CDR1 is SGHNT and CDR2 is YENEEA. Trimming left V 0 bases short and J 9 bases short, with 9 bases between. The CDR3 loop spans 13 amino acids. CDR3 coding DNA: TGTGCCAGCAGCTTAGATCCCCCCGGTGAGCAGTTCTTC. This codes for CASSLDPPGEQFF.

V usage is TRBV7-9 and J usage is TRBJ2-7; D not certain. The CDR3 is 14 residues long. Per the germline V gene, CDR1 is SEHNR and CDR2 is FQNEAQ (reference sequence). The V and J ends lost 3 bases and 6 bases respectively, with 15 bases between them. This CDR3 is CASSFSAELGEQYF. The CDR3 DNA is TGTGCCAGCAGCTTTTCGGCAGAGTTGGGCGAGCAGTACTTC.

The chain uses TRBV2 and TRBJ2-7; 10 bases align to TRBD2. From germline, CDR1 is SNHLY and CDR2 FYNNEI. The CDR3 covers 15 residues. The V segment lost 6 bases and the J segment 7 bases; nucleotides outside the gene matches: 12. CDR3 coding DNA: TGTGCCAGCAGGTATAGCGGGAGGATACCTACGGAGCAGTACTTC. The encoded protein is CASRYSGRIPTEQYF.

The V gene is TRBV28, the J gene TRBJ1-1, with D possibly being TRBD1 (6 bases). Trimming removed 6 bases at V and 1 base at J, with 15 bases between. The length of the CDR3 is 15 residues. Germline CDR1 is MDHEN and CDR2 is SYDVKM. The CDR3 loop is CASRAGGAANTEAFF. The CDR3 DNA is TGTGCCAGCAGGGCCGGGGGGGCCGCGAACACTGAAGCTTTCTTT.

This clone was found a few times. This chain uses TRBV5-1 with TRBJ1-2; D possibly corresponds to TRBD1 (5 bases). This CDR3 is 13 amino acids long. V was cut by 1 base and J by 3 bases, with 7 bases left in between. Germline V CDR1 and CDR2: SGHRS, YFSETQ. In DNA form, the CDR3 reads TGCGCCAGCAGCTTGCTACAGGACTATGGCTACACCTTC. Translated, it gives CASSLLQDYGYTF. Based on the CDR3 plus reference TRBV5-1 and TRBJ1-2, the full variable domain is KAGVTQTPRYLIKTRGQQVTLSCSPISGHRSVSWYQQTPGQGLQFLFEYFSETQRNKGNFPGRFSGRQFSNSRSEMNVSTLELGDSALYLCASSLLQDYGYTFGSGTRLTVV.

The rearrangement joins TRBV7-8 to TRBJ1-3, with a possible D match to TRBD1 (6 bases). This CDR3 has 14 amino acids. The V end was cut by 1 base, the J end by 3 bases, with 7 bases between. Germline V gene lookup returns CDR1 SGHVS and CDR2 FQNEAQ. CDR3 nucleotides: TGTGCCAGCAGCTTAGACAGGGTTGGAAACACCATATATTTT. It is translated as CASSLDRVGNTIYF. Full variable domain (remainder filled in from reference TRBV7-8 and TRBJ1-3): GAGVSQSPRYKVAKRGQDVALRCDPISGHVSLFWYQQALGQGPEFLTYFQNEAQLDKSGLPSDRFFAERPEGSVSTLKIQRTQQEDSAVYLCASSLDRVGNTIYFGEGSWLTVV.

The genes are TRBV14 and TRBJ1-3; TRBD1 agrees at 7 bases. The germline CDR1 and CDR2 sequences are SGHDN and FVKESK. The CDR3 loop spans 17 amino acids. With 2 bases clipped from V and 4 bases from J, the junction kept 11 bases outside the gene matches. The CDR3 DNA is TGTGCCAGCAGCCAACCTCTTTACAGGGGTACCGGAAACACCATATATTTT. This codes for CASSQPLYRGTGNTIYF.